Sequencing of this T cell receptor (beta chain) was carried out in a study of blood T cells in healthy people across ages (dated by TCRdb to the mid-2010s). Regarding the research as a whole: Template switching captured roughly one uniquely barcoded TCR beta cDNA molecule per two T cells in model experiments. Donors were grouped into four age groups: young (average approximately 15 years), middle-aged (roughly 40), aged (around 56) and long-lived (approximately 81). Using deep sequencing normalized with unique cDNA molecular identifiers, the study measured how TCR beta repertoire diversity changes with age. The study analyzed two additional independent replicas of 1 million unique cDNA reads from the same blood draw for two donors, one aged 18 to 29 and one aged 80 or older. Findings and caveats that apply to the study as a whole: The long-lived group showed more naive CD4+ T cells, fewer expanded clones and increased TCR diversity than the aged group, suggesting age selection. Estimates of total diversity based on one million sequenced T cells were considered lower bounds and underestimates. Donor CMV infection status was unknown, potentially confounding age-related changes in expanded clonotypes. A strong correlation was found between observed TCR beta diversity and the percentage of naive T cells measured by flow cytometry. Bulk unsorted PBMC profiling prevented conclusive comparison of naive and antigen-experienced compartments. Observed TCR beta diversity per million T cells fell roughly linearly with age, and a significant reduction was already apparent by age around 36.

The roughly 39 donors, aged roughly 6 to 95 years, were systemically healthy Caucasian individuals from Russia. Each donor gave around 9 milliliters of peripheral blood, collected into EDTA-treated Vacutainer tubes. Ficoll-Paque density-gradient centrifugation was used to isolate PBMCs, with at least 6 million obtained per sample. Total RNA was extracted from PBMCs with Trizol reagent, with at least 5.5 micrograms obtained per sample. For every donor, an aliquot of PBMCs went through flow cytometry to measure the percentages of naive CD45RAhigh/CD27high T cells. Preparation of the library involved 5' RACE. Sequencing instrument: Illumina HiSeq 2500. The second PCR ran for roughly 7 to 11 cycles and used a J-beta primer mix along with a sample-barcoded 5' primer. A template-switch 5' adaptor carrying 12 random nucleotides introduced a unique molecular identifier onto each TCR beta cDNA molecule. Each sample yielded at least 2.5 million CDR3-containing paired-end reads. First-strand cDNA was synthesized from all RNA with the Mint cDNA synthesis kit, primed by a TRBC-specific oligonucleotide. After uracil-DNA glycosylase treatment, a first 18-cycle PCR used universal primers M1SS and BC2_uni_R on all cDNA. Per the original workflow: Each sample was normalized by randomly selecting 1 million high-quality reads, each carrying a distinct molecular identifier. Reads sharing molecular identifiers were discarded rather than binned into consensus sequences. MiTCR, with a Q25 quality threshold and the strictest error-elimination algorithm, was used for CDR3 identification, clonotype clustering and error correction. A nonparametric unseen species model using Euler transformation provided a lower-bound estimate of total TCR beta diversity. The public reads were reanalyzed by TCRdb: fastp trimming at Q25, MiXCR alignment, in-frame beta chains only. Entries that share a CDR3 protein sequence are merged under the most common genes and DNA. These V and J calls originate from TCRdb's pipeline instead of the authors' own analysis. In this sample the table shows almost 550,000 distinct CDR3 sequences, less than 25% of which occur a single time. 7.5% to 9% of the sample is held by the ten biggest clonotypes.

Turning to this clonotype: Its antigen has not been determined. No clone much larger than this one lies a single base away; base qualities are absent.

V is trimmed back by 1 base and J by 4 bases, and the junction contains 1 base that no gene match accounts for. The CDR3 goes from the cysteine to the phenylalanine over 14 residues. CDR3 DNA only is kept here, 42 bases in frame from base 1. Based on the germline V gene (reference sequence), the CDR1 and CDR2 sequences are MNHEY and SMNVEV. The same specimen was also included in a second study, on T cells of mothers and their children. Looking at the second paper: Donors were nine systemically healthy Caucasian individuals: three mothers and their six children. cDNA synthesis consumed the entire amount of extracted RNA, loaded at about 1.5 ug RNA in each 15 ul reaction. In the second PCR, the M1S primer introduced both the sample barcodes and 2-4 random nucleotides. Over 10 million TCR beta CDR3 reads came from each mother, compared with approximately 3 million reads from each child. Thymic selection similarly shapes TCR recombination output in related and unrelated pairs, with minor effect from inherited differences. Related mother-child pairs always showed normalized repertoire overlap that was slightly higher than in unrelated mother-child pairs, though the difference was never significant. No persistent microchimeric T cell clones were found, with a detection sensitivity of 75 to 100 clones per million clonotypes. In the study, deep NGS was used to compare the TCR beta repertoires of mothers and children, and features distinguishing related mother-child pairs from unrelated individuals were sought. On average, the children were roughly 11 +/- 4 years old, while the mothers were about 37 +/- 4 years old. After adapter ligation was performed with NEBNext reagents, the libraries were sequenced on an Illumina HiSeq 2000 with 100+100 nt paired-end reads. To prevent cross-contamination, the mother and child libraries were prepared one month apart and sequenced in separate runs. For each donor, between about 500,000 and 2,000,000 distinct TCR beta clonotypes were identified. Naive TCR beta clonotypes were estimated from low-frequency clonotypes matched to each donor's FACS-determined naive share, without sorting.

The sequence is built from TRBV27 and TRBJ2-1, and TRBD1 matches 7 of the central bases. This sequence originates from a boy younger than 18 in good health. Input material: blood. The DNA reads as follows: TGTGCCAGCAGTTTATTGGGACAGTACAATGAGCAGTTCTTC. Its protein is CASSLLGQYNEQFF.